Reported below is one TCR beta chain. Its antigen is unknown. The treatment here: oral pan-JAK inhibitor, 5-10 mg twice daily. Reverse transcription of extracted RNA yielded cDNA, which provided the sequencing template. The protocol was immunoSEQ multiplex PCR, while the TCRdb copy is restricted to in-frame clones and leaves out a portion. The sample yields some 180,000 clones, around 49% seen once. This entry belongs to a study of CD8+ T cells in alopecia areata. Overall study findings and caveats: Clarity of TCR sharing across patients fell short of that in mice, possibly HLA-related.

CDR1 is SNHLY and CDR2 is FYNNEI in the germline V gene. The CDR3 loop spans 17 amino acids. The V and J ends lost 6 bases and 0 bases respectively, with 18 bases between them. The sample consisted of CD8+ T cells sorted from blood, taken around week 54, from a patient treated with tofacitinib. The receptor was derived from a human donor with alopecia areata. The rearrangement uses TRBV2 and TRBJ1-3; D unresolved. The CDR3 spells CASSELLGRPSGNTIYF. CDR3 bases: TGTGCCAGCAGCGAATTACTTGGACGGCCCTCTGGAAACACCATATATTTT.